The rows below give T cell receptor beta chains drawn from one sample of a study of blood T cells in healthy people across ages. TCRdb reprocessed the 5' RACE reads via MiXCR and lists one record per CDR3 protein. Of about 640,000 distinct CDR3 sequences in the sample, roughly 53% are singletons; the top ten hold around 37%. The sequencing sample was made of blood. Receptor source: a man between 60 and 75 years old in good health. CDR3s include the opening cysteine and the closing phenylalanine or tryptophan. The D gene is left open where the match is weak. Clone size, where shown, is once, few, many, or a class for clones that have expanded.

d_call,j_call,v_call,clone_size,cdr3_aa,cdr3_nt
-,TRBJ2-3,TRBV5-1,-,CASSLEGGEYTQYF,TGCGCCAGCAGCTTGGAGGGCGGGGAGTATACGCAGTATTTT
-,TRBJ2-1,TRBV7-9,-,CASSTDAGFDEQFF,TGTGCCAGCAGCACAGACGCAGGGTTTGATGAGCAGTTCTTC
TRBD2,TRBJ2-3,TRBV6-1,few,CASRPSPRGMGTDTQYF,TGTGCCAGCAGACCTTCTCCGCGGGGGATGGGAACAGATACGCAGTATTTT
-,TRBJ2-6,TRBV18,few,CASSLGLGANVLTF,TGTGCCAGCTCTTTAGGCCTTGGGGCCAACGTCCTGACTTTC
-,TRBJ1-5,TRBV5-1,-,CASSLDSGNQPQHF,TGCGCCAGCAGCTTGGACAGTGGCAATCAGCCCCAGCATTTT
-,TRBJ1-6,TRBV20-1,few,CSARASPDLGNSPLHF,TGCAGTGCTAGAGCTTCCCCTGACCTCGGGAATTCACCCCTCCACTTT
TRBD1,TRBJ1-4,TRBV10-3,-,CAISARGQVDEKLFF,TGTGCCATCAGTGCGAGGGGGCAGGTCGATGAAAAACTGTTTTTT
-,TRBJ2-6,TRBV4-1,-,CASSPEGQGANVLTF,TGCGCCAGCAGCCCGGAGGGACAGGGGGCCAACGTCCTGACTTTC
TRBD2,TRBJ2-5,TRBV10-3,-,CAISGLASGGQETQYF,TGTGCCATCAGTGGCCTGGCTAGCGGGGGCCAAGAGACCCAGTACTTC
-,TRBJ1-2,TRBV4-1,-,CASSQERCGYTF,TGCGCCAGCAGCCAGGAGCGGTGTGGCTACACCTTC
-,TRBJ2-7,TRBV6-5,-,CASSVTVGPYEQYF,TGTGCCAGCAGTGTCACGGTGGGGCCCTACGAGCAGTACTTC
TRBD1,TRBJ2-1,TRBV6-5,-,CASSHRDSSNEQFF,TGTGCCAGCAGTCACCGGGACAGTTCCAATGAGCAGTTCTTC
-,TRBJ1-1,TRBV6-2/TRBV6-3,once,CASSKRTDRSLGGEAFF,TGTGCCAGCAGCAAACGGACAGACCGTAGCCTCGGGGGTGAAGCTTTCTTT
-,TRBJ2-5,TRBV7-8,-,CASSFSSGECQETQYF,TGTGCCAGCAGCTTCTCCTCCGGGGAGTGCCAAGAGACCCAGTACTTC
TRBD2,TRBJ2-7,TRBV5-1,few,CASSFTSGATGAQYF,TGCGCCAGCAGCTTTACTAGCGGGGCCACAGGGGCCCAGTACTTC
TRBD2,TRBJ2-3,TRBV3-1,-,CASSQGTRVTDTQYF,TGTGCCAGCAGCCAAGGGACTAGGGTCACAGATACGCAGTATTTT
-,TRBJ1-2,TRBV5-1,-,CASSSPDGSYGYTF,TGCGCCAGCAGCTCCCCGGACGGCAGTTATGGCTACACCTTC
-,TRBJ2-7,TRBV25-1,-,CASSEWGETYEQYF,TGTGCCAGCAGTGAATGGGGCGAAACCTACGAGCAGTACTTC
TRBD1,TRBJ2-3,TRBV12-3/TRBV12-4,-,CASSFSGTGVWLTQYF,TGTGCCAGCAGTTTCTCAGGGACAGGGGTTTGGTTAACGCAGTATTTT
TRBD2,TRBJ2-1,TRBV10-2,-,CASSSPAGGPRNEQFF,TGCGCCAGCAGTTCTCCAGCGGGGGGGCCGAGGAATGAGCAGTTCTTC
-,TRBJ1-5,TRBV6-6,few,CASSQTAGSNQPQHF,TGTGCCAGCAGCCAAACGGCAGGTAGCAATCAGCCCCAGCATTTT
TRBD1,TRBJ2-1,TRBV7-2,few,CASSPRTGWYNEQFF,TGTGCCAGCAGCCCACGGACAGGGTGGTACAATGAGCAGTTCTTC
-,TRBJ2-7,TRBV29-1,few,CSVEEGGLSEQYF,TGCAGCGTTGAAGAGGGCGGCCTAAGCGAGCAGTACTTC
-,TRBJ2-3,TRBV7-2,once,CASSLWGPSTDTQYF,TGTGCCAGCAGCTTATGGGGGCCTAGCACAGATACGCAGTATTTT
-,TRBJ2-6,TRBV15,-,CATSRGGSGANVLTF,TGTGCCACCAGCAGAGGAGGTTCTGGGGCCAACGTCCTGACTTTC
-,TRBJ2-1,TRBV15,few,CATSPGQRGYNEQFF,TGTGCCACCAGCCCCGGACAGAGGGGGTACAATGAGCAGTTCTTC
TRBD1,TRBJ2-4,TRBV6-5,few,CASRTQGRQNIQYF,TGTGCCAGCAGGACACAGGGGAGACAAAACATTCAGTACTTC
-,TRBJ2-1,TRBV5-1,-,CASRRDPGGSYNEQFF,TGCGCCAGCAGGCGAGATCCTGGGGGCTCCTACAATGAGCAGTTCTTC
-,TRBJ2-3,TRBV29-1,few,CSVRDATQYF,TGCAGCGTACGAGACGCCACGCAGTATTTT
-,TRBJ2-1,TRBV7-9,-,CASSARQDYNEQFF,TGTGCCAGCAGCGCGCGACAGGACTACAATGAGCAGTTCTTC
-,TRBJ1-2,TRBV29-1,-,CSVPHVGGVDGYTF,TGCAGCGTCCCCCACGTGGGAGGGGTCGACGGCTACACCTTC
-,TRBJ2-5,TRBV14,few,CASSQGLGETQYF,TGTGCCAGCAGCCAGGGACTTGGGGAGACCCAGTACTTC
TRBD1,TRBJ2-1,TRBV29-1,-,CSVEGQGAYNEQFF,TGCAGCGTTGAAGGGCAGGGGGCGTACAATGAGCAGTTCTTC
TRBD2,TRBJ2-1,TRBV6-2/TRBV6-3,few,CATHAGGPSEQFF,TGTGCCACCCACGCGGGGGGCCCCAGTGAGCAGTTCTTC
-,TRBJ2-5,TRBV27,-,CASKGRLGGTQYF,TGTGCCAGCAAGGGTCGTTTGGGAGGGACCCAGTACTTC
-,TRBJ1-3,TRBV20-1,once,CSASYGGGGNTIYF,TGCAGTGCTAGTTACGGGGGCGGGGGAAACACCATATATTTT
-,TRBJ2-7,TRBV10-3,once,CAISEKRASRSSYEQYF,TGTGCCATCAGTGAGAAGCGGGCGAGCCGGAGCTCCTACGAGCAGTACTTC
TRBD1,TRBJ2-7,TRBV7-6,-,CASSLVAGTGVDEQYF,TGTGCCAGCAGCTTAGTAGCCGGGACAGGGGTCGACGAGCAGTACTTC
TRBD1,TRBJ2-5,TRBV4-1,-,CASSQVRQGAETQYF,TGCGCCAGCAGCCAAGTAAGACAGGGGGCAGAGACCCAGTACTTC
-,TRBJ2-5,TRBV2,-,CASRVHSSWETQYF,TGTGCCAGCAGAGTTCACTCCTCCTGGGAGACCCAGTACTTC
TRBD1,TRBJ1-2,TRBV11-2,-,CASSPRPGTANYGYTF,TGTGCCAGCAGCCCACGACCGGGGACAGCGAACTATGGCTACACCTTC
TRBD1,TRBJ1-6,TRBV9,-,CASSVSDRVNSPLHF,TGTGCCAGCAGCGTCTCGGACAGGGTCAATTCACCCCTCCACTTT
TRBD1,TRBJ2-7,TRBV19,once,CASRTGTATYEQYF,TGTGCCAGTAGAACGGGGACAGCGACCTACGAGCAGTACTTC
-,TRBJ2-5,TRBV11-2,many,CASSYQGETQYF,TGTGCCAGCAGCTACCAGGGGGAGACCCAGTACTTC
TRBD2,TRBJ2-3,TRBV6-5,-,CASSRTSGGLYTQYF,TGTGCCAGCAGCCGGACTAGCGGGGGGTTATATACGCAGTATTTT
TRBD2,TRBJ2-3,TRBV7-2,few,CASSSRTSGELYTQYF,TGTGCCAGCAGCTCCAGGACTAGCGGGGAATTGTATACGCAGTATTTT
-,TRBJ2-3,TRBV29-1,-,CSFSRGGAGPRGDTQYF,TGCAGCTTCAGCCGAGGGGGGGCGGGGCCCAGGGGAGATACGCAGTATTTT
-,TRBJ2-7,TRBV6-2/TRBV6-3,-,CARSQGLTPYEQYF,TGTGCCCGCAGTCAGGGACTTACGCCGTACGAGCAGTACTTC
-,TRBJ2-7,TRBV12-3/TRBV12-4,-,CASRGQTGVYEQYF,TGTGCCAGCAGAGGGCAGACAGGAGTCTACGAGCAGTACTTC
-,TRBJ2-5,TRBV7-2,few,CASSFAPGETQYF,TGTGCCAGCAGCTTCGCCCCAGGAGAGACCCAGTACTTC
TRBD1,TRBJ2-3,TRBV28,once,CATAPRQGVGDTQYF,TGTGCCACCGCCCCGCGGCAGGGGGTAGGGGATACGCAGTATTTT
-,TRBJ1-2,TRBV12-3/TRBV12-4,few,CASMGTRSSYGYTF,TGTGCCAGCATGGGGACACGATCCTCCTATGGCTACACCTTC
-,TRBJ2-1,TRBV29-1,-,CSVDAKSSYNEQFF,TGCAGCGTTGACGCGAAGAGCTCCTACAATGAGCAGTTCTTC
-,TRBJ2-1,TRBV3-1,-,CASSQEGLFSYNEQFF,TGTGCCAGCAGCCAAGAAGGGCTGTTCTCTTACAATGAGCAGTTCTTC
TRBD1,TRBJ2-7,TRBV29-1,-,CSVEGQGASEQYF,TGCAGCGTTGAAGGACAGGGGGCATCCGAGCAGTACTTC
-,TRBJ1-6,TRBV11-2,-,CASSLGGVAIGSPLHF,TGTGCCAGCAGCTTAGGAGGGGTAGCAATTGGTTCACCCCTCCACTTT
-,TRBJ2-2,TRBV5-1,-,CASSPGPRNTGELFF,TGCGCCAGCAGCCCGGGACCGCGGAACACCGGGGAGCTGTTTTTT
TRBD1,TRBJ2-3,TRBV2,-,CARTETGQGSTDTQYF,TGTGCCAGAACCGAGACGGGACAGGGGAGCACAGATACGCAGTATTTT
-,TRBJ2-5,TRBV7-2,-,CASSLNGRQETQYF,TGTGCCAGCAGCTTAAATGGTCGTCAAGAGACCCAGTACTTC